The rows below give T cell receptor beta chains drawn from one sample of a study of cytomegalovirus exposure and HLA in healthy donors. Data came from immunoSEQ multiplex PCR; TCRdb stores just in-frame clones and leaves some out. This sample yields 150,000 or so clones, of which 70% to 80% are seen a single time; roughly 7.7% belongs to the top ten. The material sequenced was PBMCs. The receptors stem from a man aged 30-40 years in good health and CMV-seropositive. The CDR3 runs from the conserved cysteine through the conserved F or W. The D gene is left open where the match is weak. Expanded clones get a size class; other rows say once, few or many, or leave the size out.

CDR3aa,CDR3nt,v_gene,d_gene,abundance,j_gene
CASSLWTNQPQHF,TGTGCCAGCAGTCTCTGGACTAATCAGCCCCAGCATTTT,TRBV7-2,.,.,TRBJ1-5
CASSFNPSRTSFNEQFF,TGCGCCAGCAGCTTTAACCCCTCTAGAACGAGTTTTAATGAGCAGTTCTTC,TRBV5-1,.,.,TRBJ2-1
CASSQDPGGAYTGELFF,TGCGCCAGCAGCCAAGATCCGGGGGGGGCATACACCGGGGAGCTGTTTTTT,TRBV4-1,TRBD2,.,TRBJ2-2
CASSGQRLFSGNTIYF,TGTGCCAGCAGTGGCCAGCGGCTCTTCTCTGGAAACACCATATATTTT,TRBV6-6,.,.,TRBJ1-3
CASSASRNTEAFF,TGTGCCAGCAGTGCGAGTAGAAACACTGAAGCTTTCTTT,TRBV2,.,.,TRBJ1-1
CASSLGTNYGYTF,TGTGCCAGCAGCCTCGGGACTAACTATGGCTACACCTTC,TRBV28,.,.,TRBJ1-2
CASSLARGGVTTGRYGYTF,TGTGCCAGCAGCTTGGCCCGTGGGGGGGTCACGACGGGTAGATATGGCTACACCTTC,TRBV5-6,.,.,TRBJ1-2
CASSHGGINEQFF,TGTGCCAGCAGCCACGGGGGAATCAATGAGCAGTTCTTC,TRBV7-3,.,.,TRBJ2-1
CASSGAASGNTIYF,TGTGCCAGCAGCGGCGCCGCGTCGGGAAACACCATATATTTT,TRBV9,.,.,TRBJ1-3
CASSAGRGSSYNEQFF,TGTGCCAGCAGCGCCGGGAGGGGAAGCTCCTACAATGAGCAGTTCTTC,TRBV9,TRBD2,.,TRBJ2-1
CSVTGTSGGYEQYF,TGCAGCGTAACCGGGACTAGCGGGGGGTACGAGCAGTACTTC,TRBV29-1,TRBD2,.,TRBJ2-7
CASSLSSGGSDTEAFF,TGCGCCAGCAGCTTGAGTTCCGGGGGTTCGGACACTGAAGCTTTCTTT,TRBV5-1,.,.,TRBJ1-1
CASSRGQGVGGYGYTF,TGCGCCAGCAGCCGGGGACAGGGAGTCGGTGGCTATGGCTACACCTTC,TRBV5-1,TRBD1,.,TRBJ1-2
CAGQGLAVRGTGELFF,TGTGCCGGACAGGGACTAGCGGTCAGGGGTACCGGGGAGCTGTTTTTT,TRBV28,TRBD2,.,TRBJ2-2
CATSGPVQYF,TGTGCCACCAGCGGTCCCGTGCAGTACTTC,TRBV6-4,.,.,TRBJ2-7
CASSLGTSGGTSTDTQYF,TGCGCCAGCAGCTTGGGGACTAGCGGGGGCACTAGCACAGATACGCAGTATTTT,TRBV5-1,TRBD2,few,TRBJ2-3
CASSSGTQYF,TGTGCCAGCAGTTCGGGGACCCAGTACTTC,TRBV6-6,.,.,TRBJ2-5
CASSNGQAARTDTQYF,TGCGCCAGCAGCAACGGACAGGCGGCAAGGACAGATACGCAGTATTTT,TRBV5-1,TRBD1,few,TRBJ2-3
CASSLRGMDEKLFF,TGTGCCAGCAGCCTGCGAGGGATGGATGAAAAACTGTTTTTT,TRBV9,.,.,TRBJ1-4
CASIPAGAGEQFF,TGTGCCAGCATTCCAGCGGGAGCCGGTGAGCAGTTCTTC,TRBV4-2,TRBD2,.,TRBJ2-1
CASSGRQGAWDTEAFF,TGTGCCAGCAGCGGTCGACAGGGGGCGTGGGACACTGAAGCTTTCTTT,TRBV7-9,TRBD1,.,TRBJ1-1
CASSPGGSGANVLTF,TGTGCCAGCAGCCCGGGGGGGTCTGGGGCCAACGTCCTGACTTTC,TRBV7-9,TRBD2,once,TRBJ2-6
CASSHRPVVSEKLFF,TGCGCCAGCAGCCACCGTCCCGTGGTTAGTGAAAAACTGTTTTTT,TRBV4-1,.,.,TRBJ1-4
CASSPNRVISGNTIYF,TGTGCCAGCAGCCCAAACAGGGTAATCTCTGGAAACACCATATATTTT,TRBV7-6,.,once,TRBJ1-3
CSVEEQGSGPWGYTF,TGCAGCGTTGAAGAACAGGGTAGTGGGCCCTGGGGCTACACCTTC,TRBV29-1,.,.,TRBJ1-2
CRGWTSGRAPTDTQYF,TGCAGAGGATGGACTAGCGGGAGGGCCCCCACAGATACGCAGTATTTT,TRBV29-1,TRBD2,few,TRBJ2-3
CASTPCGGYGYTF,TGTGCCAGCACCCCCTGCGGAGGCTATGGCTACACCTTC,TRBV11-3,.,.,TRBJ1-2
CASSLVPRAHGETQYF,TGTGCCAGCAGCTTGGTCCCCAGGGCCCATGGAGAGACCCAGTACTTC,TRBV11-1,.,.,TRBJ2-5
CASSVDSGGSYEQYF,TGTGCCAGCAGCGTAGACAGCGGGGGTTCCTACGAGCAGTACTTC,TRBV9,TRBD2,.,TRBJ2-7
CASSHADRGEGKTQYF,TGTGCCAGCAGCCACGCTGACAGGGGGGAGGGAAAGACCCAGTACTTC,TRBV4-2,TRBD1,.,TRBJ2-5
CASKVGGYNEQFF,TGTGCCAGTAAGGTGGGAGGCTACAATGAGCAGTTCTTC,TRBV19,.,.,TRBJ2-1
CSVLKSLNTGELFF,TGCAGCGTCCTTAAGTCACTGAACACCGGGGAGCTGTTTTTT,TRBV29-1,.,.,TRBJ2-2
CASSSPGQASQETQYF,TGTGCCAGCAGCTCCCCGGGACAGGCCTCTCAAGAGACCCAGTACTTC,TRBV13,TRBD1,.,TRBJ2-5
CASSSAVLAGTYNEQFF,TGTGCCAGCAGCTCGGCCGTACTAGCGGGGACCTACAATGAGCAGTTCTTC,TRBV13,TRBD2,once,TRBJ2-1
CSAIQSPNTEAFF,TGCAGCGCTATACAGTCACCGAACACTGAAGCTTTCTTT,TRBV29-1,.,.,TRBJ1-1
CSVLRQNSYEQYF,TGCAGCGTTCTCAGACAGAACTCCTACGAGCAGTACTTC,TRBV29-1,.,.,TRBJ2-7
CASSWSGRQDNEQFF,TGTGCCAGCAGCTGGAGCGGGAGGCAGGACAATGAGCAGTTCTTC,TRBV7-9,TRBD2,.,TRBJ2-1
CASSPETSGTETQYF,TGTGCCAGCAGTCCGGAGACTAGCGGCACGGAGACCCAGTACTTC,TRBV28,TRBD2,few,TRBJ2-5
CATSSPGLAEASTDTQYF,TGTGCCACCAGCAGCCCGGGACTAGCGGAAGCTAGCACAGATACGCAGTATTTT,TRBV15,TRBD2,.,TRBJ2-3
CATIGGDHYEQYF,TGTGCGACCATTGGGGGGGACCACTACGAGCAGTACTTC,TRBV6-5,TRBD2,few,TRBJ2-7